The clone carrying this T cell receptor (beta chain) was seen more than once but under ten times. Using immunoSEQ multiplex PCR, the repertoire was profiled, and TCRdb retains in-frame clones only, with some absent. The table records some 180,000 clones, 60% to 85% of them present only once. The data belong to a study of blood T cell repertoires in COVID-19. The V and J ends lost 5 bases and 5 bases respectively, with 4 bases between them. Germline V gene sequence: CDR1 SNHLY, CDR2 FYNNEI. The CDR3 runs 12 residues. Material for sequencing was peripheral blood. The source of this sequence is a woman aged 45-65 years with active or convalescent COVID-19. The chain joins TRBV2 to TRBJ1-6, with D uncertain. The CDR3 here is CASSQNNSPLHF. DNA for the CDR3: TGTGCCAGCAGTCAGAATAATTCACCCCTCCACTTT.